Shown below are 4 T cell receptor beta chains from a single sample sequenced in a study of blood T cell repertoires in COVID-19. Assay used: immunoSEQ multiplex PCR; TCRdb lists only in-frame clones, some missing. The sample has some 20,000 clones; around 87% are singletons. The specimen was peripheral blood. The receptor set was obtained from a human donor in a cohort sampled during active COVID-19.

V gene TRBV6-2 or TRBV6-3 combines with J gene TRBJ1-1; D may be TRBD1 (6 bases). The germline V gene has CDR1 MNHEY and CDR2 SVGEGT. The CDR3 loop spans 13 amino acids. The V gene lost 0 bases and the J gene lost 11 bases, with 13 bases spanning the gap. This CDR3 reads CASSYSQGSRAFF. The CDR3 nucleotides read TGTGCCAGCAGTTACTCACAGGGTTCTAGGGCTTTCTTT.

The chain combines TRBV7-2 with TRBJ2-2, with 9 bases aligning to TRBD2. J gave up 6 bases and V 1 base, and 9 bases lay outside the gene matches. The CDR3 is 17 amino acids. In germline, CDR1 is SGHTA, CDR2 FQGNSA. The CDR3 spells CASSLGGSGSWAGELFF. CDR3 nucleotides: TGTGCCAGCAGCTTAGGGGGTAGCGGGAGTTGGGCCGGGGAGCTGTTTTTT. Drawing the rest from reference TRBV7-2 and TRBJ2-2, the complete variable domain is GAGVSQSPSNKVTEKGKDVELRCDPISGHTALYWYRQSLGQGLEFLIYFQGNSAPDKSGLPSDRFSAERTGGSVSTLTIQRTQQEDSAVYLCASSLGGSGSWAGELFFGEGSRLTVL.

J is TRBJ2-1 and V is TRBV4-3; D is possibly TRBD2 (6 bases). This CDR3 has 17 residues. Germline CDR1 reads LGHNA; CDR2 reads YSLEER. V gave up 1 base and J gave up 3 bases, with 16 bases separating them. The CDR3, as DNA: TGCGCCAGCAGCCAAGCCACCTCGAGCGGGCACTACAATGAGCAGTTCTTC. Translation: CASSQATSSGHYNEQFF.

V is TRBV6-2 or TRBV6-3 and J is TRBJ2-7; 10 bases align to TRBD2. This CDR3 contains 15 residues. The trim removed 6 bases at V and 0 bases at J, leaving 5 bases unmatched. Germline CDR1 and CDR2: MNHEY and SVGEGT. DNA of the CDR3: TGTGCCAGCAGCTCACTAGCGGGGAGCTCCTACGAGCAGTACTTC. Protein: CASSSLAGSSYEQYF.